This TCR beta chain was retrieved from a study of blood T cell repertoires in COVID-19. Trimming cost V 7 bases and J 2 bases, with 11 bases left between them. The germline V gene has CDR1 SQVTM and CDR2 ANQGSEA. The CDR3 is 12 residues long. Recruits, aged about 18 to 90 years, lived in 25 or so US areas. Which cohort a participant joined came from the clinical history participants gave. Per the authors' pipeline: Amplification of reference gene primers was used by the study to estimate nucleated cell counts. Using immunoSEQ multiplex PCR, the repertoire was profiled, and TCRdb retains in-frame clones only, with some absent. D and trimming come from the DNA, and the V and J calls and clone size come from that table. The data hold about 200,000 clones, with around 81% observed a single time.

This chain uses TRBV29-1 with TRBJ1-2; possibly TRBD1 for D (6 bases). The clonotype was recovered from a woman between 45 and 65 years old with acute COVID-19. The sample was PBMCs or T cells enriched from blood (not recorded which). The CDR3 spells CSAYGQNYGYTF. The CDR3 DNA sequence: TGCAGCGCCTACGGACAGAACTATGGCTACACCTTC.